This TCR beta chain was sequenced for a study of T cell responses to AZD1222 COVID-19 vaccine. This clone appeared once. Its target is not known. Study-wide findings and caveats: Breadth and depth of Spike-specific TCRs rose after two AZD1222 doses.

Assay used: immunoSEQ multiplex PCR; TCRdb lists only in-frame clones, some missing. The sample yields 70,000 to 95,000 clones, around 93% seen once. This CDR3 has 14 amino acids. CDR1 and CDR2 (germline): MNHEY, SMNVEV (reference sequence). The trim removed 6 bases at V and 4 bases at J, leaving 8 bases unmatched. V and J are TRBV27 and TRBJ1-2, with TRBD1 identical over 7 bases. Sequencing used peripheral blood, obtained 28 days after the second AZD1222 dose. The clonotype originates from an adult who received the AZD1222 COVID-19 vaccine. For the CDR3, the DNA is TGTGCCAGCAGGGATACAGGGGCCAGCTATGGCTACACCTTC. Protein product: CASRDTGASYGYTF.